Given below is one T cell receptor (beta chain) in context. Its recognized antigen is unknown. Per-base quality was not reported, and no clone a single base away is much larger than it. TCRbeta CDR3 regions were amplified from genomic DNA using the immunoSEQ Assay, a bias-controlled multiplex PCR. Per the authors' processing: Within the assay, amplification of reference gene primers was used to estimate how many nucleated cells each sample contained. Sequence reads were collapsed and filtered to measure the absolute abundance of every unique TCRbeta CDR3 rearrangement. For each sample, productive Simpson clonality was calculated as the square root of Simpson's diversity index over productive rearrangements. The clones in this table, taken by TCRdb from immuneACCESS, are in-frame only. Not every clone is retained; where verified, under half of the shortfall comes from an unresolved V gene, and the cause of the rest is unknown. V, J and clone size derive from that table, while D and trimming were established from the DNA sequence. For this sample there are fewer than 300,000 clones; roughly 90% appear just once. The ten biggest clones cover roughly 0.8% of the sample.

The collaborating institutions used their own protocols to collect whole blood in K2EDTA tubes. For TCRbeta analysis, collaborators shipped samples as frozen whole blood, isolated PBMCs, or DNA extracted from either of those sample types. The entry originates in a study of blood T cell repertoires in COVID-19 (dated by TCRdb to 2018 to 2021). A note on the overall study: Samples from collaborators originated in the United States, Italy and Spain and spanned both the acute and convalescent phases of COVID-19. The prospective study material was composed of cDNA or gDNA derived from T cells, B-cell-depleted T cells, or PBMCs. Samples were obtained from the ongoing ImmuneRACE study (first 160 participants) and from 1,200 or so subjects provided by 6 global collaborators. The sample metadata nearly always contained a de-identified subject ID, COVID-19 status, age in years and sex. Where HLA class I and class II types were available, the types were taken from metadata supplied by the sample provider, not from assay-based typing. A freely available public database, intended as a resource for researchers studying the immune response to SARS-CoV-2, is where the repertoires were released. The dataset comprised deeply sampled blood TCRbeta repertoires from subjects exposed to, actively infected with, or recovered from COVID-19.

The CDR3 sequence holds 16 residues, the cysteine and phenylalanine included. Only the CDR3 portion is preserved as DNA: 48 bases, with reading frame beginning at the first base. V ends up 3 bases short and J 6 bases short, with an unmatched junction base count of 9. CDR1 and CDR2 are drawn from the germline V gene (reference sequence): MNHEY, SMNVEV. Summary of the overall study and its limitations: How much clinical and demographic metadata was included differed by source and by participant, and the metadata was provided uncurated.

Material for sequencing was peripheral blood. This TCR came from a woman aged 25 to 45 with acute or convalescent COVID-19. Recombination connected TRBV27 to TRBJ2-1; 9 nucleotides in the junction match TRBD2. The CDR3 loop reads CASSFIAGVRINEQFF. In nucleotide form, the sequence is TGTGCCAGCAGTTTTATAGCGGGAGTTAGGATCAATGAGCAGTTCTTC.